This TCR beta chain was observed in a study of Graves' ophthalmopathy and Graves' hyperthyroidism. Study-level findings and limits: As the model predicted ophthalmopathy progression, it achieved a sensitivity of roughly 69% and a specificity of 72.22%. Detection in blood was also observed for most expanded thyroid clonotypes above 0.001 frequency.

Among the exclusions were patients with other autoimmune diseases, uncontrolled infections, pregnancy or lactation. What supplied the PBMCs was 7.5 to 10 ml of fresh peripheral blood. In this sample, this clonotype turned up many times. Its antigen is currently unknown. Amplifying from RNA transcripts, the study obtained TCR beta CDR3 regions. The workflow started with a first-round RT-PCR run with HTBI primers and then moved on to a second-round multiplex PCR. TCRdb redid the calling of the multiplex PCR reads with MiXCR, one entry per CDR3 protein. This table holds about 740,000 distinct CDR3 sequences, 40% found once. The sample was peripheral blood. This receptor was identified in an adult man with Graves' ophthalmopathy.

CDR3 residues: CASSPRQGSYEQYF. In DNA, the CDR3 is TGTGCCAGCAGCCCTCGACAGGGATCCTACGAGCAGTACTTC. This chain links TRBV7-2 with TRBJ2-7; TRBD1 matches 7 bases. Germline V gene lookup returns CDR1 SGHTA and CDR2 FQGNSA. The CDR3 is 14 residues long. The V segment lost 5 bases and the J segment 1 base; nucleotides outside the gene matches: 5.